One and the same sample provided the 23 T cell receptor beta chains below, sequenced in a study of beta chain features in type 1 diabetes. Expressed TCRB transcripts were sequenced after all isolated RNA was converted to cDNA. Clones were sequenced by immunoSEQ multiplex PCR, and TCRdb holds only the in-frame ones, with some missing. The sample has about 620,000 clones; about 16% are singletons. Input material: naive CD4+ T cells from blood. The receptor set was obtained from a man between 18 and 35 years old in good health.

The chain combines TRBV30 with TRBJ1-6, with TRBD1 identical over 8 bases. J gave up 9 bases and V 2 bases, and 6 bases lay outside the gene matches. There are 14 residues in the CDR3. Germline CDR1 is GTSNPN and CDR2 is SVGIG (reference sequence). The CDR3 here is CAWSRSGGGSPLHF. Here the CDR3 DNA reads TGTGCCTGGAGTAGGTCAGGGGGCGGTTCACCCCTCCACTTT.

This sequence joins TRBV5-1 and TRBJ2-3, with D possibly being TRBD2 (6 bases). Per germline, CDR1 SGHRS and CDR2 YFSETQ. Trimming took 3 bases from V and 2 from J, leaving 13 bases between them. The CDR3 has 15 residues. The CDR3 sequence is CASSYKGGPTDTQYF. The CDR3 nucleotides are TGCGCCAGCAGCTATAAAGGAGGGCCCACAGATACGCAGTATTTT.

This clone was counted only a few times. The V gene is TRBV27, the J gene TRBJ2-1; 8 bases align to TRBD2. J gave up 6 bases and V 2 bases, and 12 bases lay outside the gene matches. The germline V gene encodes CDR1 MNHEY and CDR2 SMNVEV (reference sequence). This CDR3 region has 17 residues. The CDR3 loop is CASSLRASGYYVNEQFF. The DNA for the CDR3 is TGTGCCAGCAGTTTAAGGGCTAGCGGGTACTATGTCAATGAGCAGTTCTTC.

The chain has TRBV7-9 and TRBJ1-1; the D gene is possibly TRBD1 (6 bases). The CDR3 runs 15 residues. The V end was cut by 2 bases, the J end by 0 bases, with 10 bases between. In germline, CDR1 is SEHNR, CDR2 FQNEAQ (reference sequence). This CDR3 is CASSLKGGLNTEAFF. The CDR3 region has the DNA TGTGCCAGCAGCTTAAAGGGGGGGCTGAACACTGAAGCTTTCTTT.

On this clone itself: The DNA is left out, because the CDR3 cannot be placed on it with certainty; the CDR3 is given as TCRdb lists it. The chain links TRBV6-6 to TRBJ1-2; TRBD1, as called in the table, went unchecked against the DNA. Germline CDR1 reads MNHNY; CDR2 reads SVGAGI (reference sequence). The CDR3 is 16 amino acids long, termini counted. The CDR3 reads CASSTSTPQGESGYTF.

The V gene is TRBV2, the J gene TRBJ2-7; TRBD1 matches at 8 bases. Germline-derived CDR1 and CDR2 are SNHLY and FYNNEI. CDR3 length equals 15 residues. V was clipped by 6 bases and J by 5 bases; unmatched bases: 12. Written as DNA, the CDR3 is TGTGCCAGCAGGAAGGCTAGTCAGGGGGCCCACGAGCAGTACTTC. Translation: CASRKASQGAHEQYF.

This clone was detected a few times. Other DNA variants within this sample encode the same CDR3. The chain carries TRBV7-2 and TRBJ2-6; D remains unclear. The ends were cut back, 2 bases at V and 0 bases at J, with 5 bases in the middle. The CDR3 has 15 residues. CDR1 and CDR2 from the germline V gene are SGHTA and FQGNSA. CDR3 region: CASSLRSSGANVLTF. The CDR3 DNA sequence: TGTGCCAGCAGCTTACGGAGCTCTGGGGCCAACGTCCTGACTTTC. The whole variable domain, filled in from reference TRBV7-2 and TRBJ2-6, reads GAGVSQSPSNKVTEKGKDVELRCDPISGHTALYWYRQSLGQGLEFLIYFQGNSAPDKSGLPSDRFSAERTGGSVSTLTIQRTQQEDSAVYLCASSLRSSGANVLTFGAGSRLTVL.

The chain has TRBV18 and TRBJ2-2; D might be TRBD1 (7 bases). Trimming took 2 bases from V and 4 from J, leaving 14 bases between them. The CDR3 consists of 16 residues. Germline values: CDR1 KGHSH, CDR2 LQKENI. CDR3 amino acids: CASSPSEGASTGELFF. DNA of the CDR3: TGTGCCAGCTCACCATCGGAGGGGGCCAGCACCGGGGAGCTGTTTTTT.

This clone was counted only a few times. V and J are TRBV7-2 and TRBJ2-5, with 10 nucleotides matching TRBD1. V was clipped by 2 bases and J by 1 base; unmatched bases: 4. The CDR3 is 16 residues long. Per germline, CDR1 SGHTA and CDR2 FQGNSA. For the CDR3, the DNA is TGTGCCAGCAGCTTAATCGGGACAGGGGCCCAAGAGACCCAGTACTTC. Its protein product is CASSLIGTGAQETQYF.

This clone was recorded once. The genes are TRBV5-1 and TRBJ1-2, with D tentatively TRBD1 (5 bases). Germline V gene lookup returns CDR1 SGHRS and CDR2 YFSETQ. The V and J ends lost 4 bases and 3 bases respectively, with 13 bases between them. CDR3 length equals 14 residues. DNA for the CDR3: TGCGCCAGCAGCCTCGAGGACACGTACTATGGCTACACCTTC. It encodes CASSLEDTYYGYTF.

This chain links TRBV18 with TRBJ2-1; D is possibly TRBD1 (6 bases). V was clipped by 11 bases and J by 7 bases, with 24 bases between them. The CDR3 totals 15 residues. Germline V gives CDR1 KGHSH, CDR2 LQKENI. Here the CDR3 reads CASSPAGVYRNEQFF. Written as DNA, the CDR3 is TGTGCCTCCTCACCGGCAGGGGTTTATAGGAATGAGCAGTTCTTC.

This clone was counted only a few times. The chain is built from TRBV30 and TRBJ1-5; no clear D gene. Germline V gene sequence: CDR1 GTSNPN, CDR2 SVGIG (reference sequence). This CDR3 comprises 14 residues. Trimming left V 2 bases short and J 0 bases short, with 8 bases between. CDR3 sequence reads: CAWSNGLSNQPQHF. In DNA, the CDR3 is TGTGCCTGGAGTAATGGACTTAGCAATCAGCCCCAGCATTTT.

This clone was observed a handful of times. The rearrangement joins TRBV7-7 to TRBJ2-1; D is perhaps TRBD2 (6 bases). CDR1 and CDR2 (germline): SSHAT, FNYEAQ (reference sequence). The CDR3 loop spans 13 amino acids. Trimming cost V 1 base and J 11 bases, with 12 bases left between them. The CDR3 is CASSLGSGNKQFF. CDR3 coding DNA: TGTGCCAGCAGCTTAGGTAGCGGAAATAAGCAGTTCTTC.

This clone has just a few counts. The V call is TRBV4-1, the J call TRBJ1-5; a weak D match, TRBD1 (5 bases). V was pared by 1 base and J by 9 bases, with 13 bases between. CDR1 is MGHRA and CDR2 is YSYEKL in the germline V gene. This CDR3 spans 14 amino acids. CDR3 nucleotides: TGCGCCAGCAGCCAAGGAACCAGGGTCCGGCCCCAGCATTTT. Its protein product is CASSQGTRVRPQHF.

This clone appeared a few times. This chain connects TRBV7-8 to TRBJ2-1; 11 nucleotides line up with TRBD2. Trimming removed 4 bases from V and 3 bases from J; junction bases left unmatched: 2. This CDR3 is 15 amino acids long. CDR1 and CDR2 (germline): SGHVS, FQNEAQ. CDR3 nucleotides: TGTGCCAGCAGCTGGGGACTAGCGGACTACAATGAGCAGTTCTTC. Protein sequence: CASSWGLADYNEQFF.

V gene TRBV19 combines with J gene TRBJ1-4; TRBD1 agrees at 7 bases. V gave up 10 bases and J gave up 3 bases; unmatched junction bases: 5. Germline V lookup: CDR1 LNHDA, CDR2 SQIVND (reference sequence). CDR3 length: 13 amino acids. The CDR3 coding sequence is TGTGCCACTACCGGGACAGCTAATGAAAAACTGTTTTTT. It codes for CATTGTANEKLFF.

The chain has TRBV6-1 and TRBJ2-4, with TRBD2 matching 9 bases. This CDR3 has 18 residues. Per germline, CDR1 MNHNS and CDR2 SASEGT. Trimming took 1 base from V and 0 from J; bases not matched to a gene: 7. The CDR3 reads CASSEVIAGVLAKNIQYF. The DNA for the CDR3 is TGTGCCAGCAGTGAAGTGATAGCGGGGGTTTTAGCCAAAAACATTCAGTACTTC.

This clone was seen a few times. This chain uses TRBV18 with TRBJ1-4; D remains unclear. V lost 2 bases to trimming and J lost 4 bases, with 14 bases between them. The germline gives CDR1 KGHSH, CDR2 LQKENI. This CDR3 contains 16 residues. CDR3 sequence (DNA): TGTGCCAGCTCACCAAATCGGGCCGGGAGTAATGAAAAACTGTTTTTT. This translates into CASSPNRAGSNEKLFF.

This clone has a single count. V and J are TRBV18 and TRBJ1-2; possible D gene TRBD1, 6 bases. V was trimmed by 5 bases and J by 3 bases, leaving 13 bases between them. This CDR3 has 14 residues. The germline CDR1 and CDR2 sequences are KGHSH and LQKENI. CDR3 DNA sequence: TGTGCCAGCTCAAATACAGGGTCCTACTATGGCTACACCTTC. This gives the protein CASSNTGSYYGYTF.

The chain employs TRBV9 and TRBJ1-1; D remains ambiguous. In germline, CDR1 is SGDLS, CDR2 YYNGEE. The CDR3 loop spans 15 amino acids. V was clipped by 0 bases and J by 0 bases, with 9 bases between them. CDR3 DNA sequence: TGTGCCAGCAGCGTAGATGGCAGTATGAACACTGAAGCTTTCTTT. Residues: CASSVDGSMNTEAFF.

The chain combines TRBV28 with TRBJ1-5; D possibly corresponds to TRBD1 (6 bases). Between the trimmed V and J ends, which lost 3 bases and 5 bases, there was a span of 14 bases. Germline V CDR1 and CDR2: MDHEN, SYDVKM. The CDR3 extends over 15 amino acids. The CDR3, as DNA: TGTGCCAGCAGTTTGGCGGGGGGCGTGGATCAGCCCCAGCATTTT. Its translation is CASSLAGGVDQPQHF.

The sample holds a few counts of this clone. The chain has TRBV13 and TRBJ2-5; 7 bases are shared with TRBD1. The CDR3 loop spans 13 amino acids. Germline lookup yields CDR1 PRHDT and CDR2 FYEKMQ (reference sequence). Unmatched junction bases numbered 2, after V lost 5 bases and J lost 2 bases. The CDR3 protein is CASSNRGQETQYF. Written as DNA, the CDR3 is TGTGCCAGCAGCAACAGGGGACAAGAGACCCAGTACTTC.

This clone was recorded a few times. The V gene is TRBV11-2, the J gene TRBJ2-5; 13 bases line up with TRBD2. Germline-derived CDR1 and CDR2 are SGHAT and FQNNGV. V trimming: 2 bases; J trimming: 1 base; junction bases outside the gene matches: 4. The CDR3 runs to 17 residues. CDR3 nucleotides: TGTGCCAGCAGCTTAAGACTAGCGGGGGGTATCCAAGAGACCCAGTACTTC. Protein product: CASSLRLAGGIQETQYF.